The 25 T cell receptor beta chains presented below share a single source sample, sequenced in a study of T cells after posttransplantation cyclophosphamide. Assay used: immunoSEQ multiplex PCR; TCRdb lists only in-frame clones, some missing. The sample includes 10,000 to 15,000 clones, around 81% of them seen just once. Sampled 1 year posttransplant, controls received myeloablative marrow transplants, methotrexate and a calcineurin inhibitor. Material: PBMCs, obtained more than 350 days after allogeneic stem cell transplant with calcineurin inhibitor and methotrexate. Source of these receptors: a male patient aged 25-45 years who received an allogeneic stem cell transplant from an unrelated donor, was CMV-positive, and had acute GVHD only. T cells may partly derive from the graft donor.

The chain links TRBV4-2 to TRBJ2-1; tentatively, D is TRBD2 (5 bases). The CDR3 extends over 15 amino acids. The ends were cut back, 4 bases at V and 1 base at J, with 11 bases in the middle. Looked up from germline, CDR1 is LGHNA and CDR2 is YNFKEQ. CDR3 bases: TGTGCCAGCAGCCCGAGCGGCACGTCCTACAATGAGCAGTTCTTC. Its translation is CASSPSGTSYNEQFF.

The J gene is TRBJ1-2, the V gene TRBV19; TRBD1 agrees at 8 bases. CDR3 length: 15 amino acids. The V segment lost 4 bases and the J segment 3 bases; nucleotides outside the gene matches: 7. Germline lookup yields CDR1 LNHDA and CDR2 SQIVND (reference sequence). In DNA, the CDR3 is TGTGCCAGTAGTAGCGGCCCAGGGGGCTACTATGGCTACACCTTC. Protein product: CASSSGPGGYYGYTF.

This chain links TRBV27 with TRBJ1-5; TRBD1 might be the D (6 bases). Trimming took 2 bases from V and 1 from J, leaving 6 bases between them. The CDR3 contains 14 residues. Germline lookup yields CDR1 MNHEY and CDR2 SMNVEV (reference sequence). In nucleotides, the CDR3 is TGTGCCAGCAGTTTACAGGGGAGCAATCAGCCCCAGCATTTT. The encoded protein is CASSLQGSNQPQHF.

This chain connects TRBV7-9 to TRBJ1-5; D gene ambiguous. This CDR3 is built from 14 residues. The germline V gene encodes CDR1 SEHNR and CDR2 FQNEAQ (reference sequence). The ends were cut back, 5 bases at V and 7 bases at J, with 15 bases in the middle. The DNA for the CDR3 is TGTGCCAGCAGCACAACAGTAACGACGCAGCCCCAGCATTTT. Its protein is CASSTTVTTQPQHF.

The CDR3 coding sequence is TGTGCCAGCTCGCCCCCGGGGTGGGGACAGGAATCACCCCTCCACTTT. Translation: CASSPPGWGQESPLHF. J is TRBJ1-6 and V is TRBV18, with 8 bases lining up with TRBD1. Germline CDR1 reads KGHSH; CDR2 reads LQKENI. This CDR3 is built from 16 residues. Trimming at V came to 6 bases and at J to 10 bases, leaving 14 bases not matched to a gene.

V and J are TRBV5-6 and TRBJ1-4, with TRBD1 matching 10 bases. The V gene's germline CDR1 is SGHDT and CDR2 YYEEEE. V shed 4 bases, J shed 8 bases, and the junction held 5 bases outside the gene matches. The CDR3 runs 14 residues. The CDR3 protein is CASSTGQGREKLFF. CDR3 nucleotide sequence: TGTGCCAGCAGCACGGGACAGGGGAGAGAAAAACTGTTTTTT.

This clone appeared a few times. J is TRBJ1-5 and V is TRBV7-2; tentatively, D is TRBD1 (5 bases). Germline V gives CDR1 SGHTA, CDR2 FQGNSA. Trimming cost V 3 bases and J 0 bases, with 9 bases left between them. This CDR3 region has 15 residues. The chain's CDR3 is CASSFNRNSNQPQHF. CDR3 coding DNA: TGTGCCAGCAGCTTCAACAGGAATAGCAATCAGCCCCAGCATTTT.

The rearrangement uses TRBV7-3 and TRBJ2-5; a possible D gene is TRBD2 (6 bases). Per germline, CDR1 SGHTA and CDR2 FQGTGA. With 5 bases removed from V and 1 base from J, the gap between germline ends came to 14 bases. CDR3 length: 15 amino acids. The CDR3 nucleotides read TGTGCCAGCAGCCTTGGGGACTCTCTCCAAGAGACCCAGTACTTC. This translates into CASSLGDSLQETQYF. Filled out from reference TRBV7-3 and TRBJ2-5, the complete variable domain reads GAGVSQTPSNKVTEKGKYVELRCDPISGHTALYWYRQSLGQGPEFLIYFQGTGAADDSGLPNDRFFAVRPEGSVSTLKIQRTERGDSAVYLCASSLGDSLQETQYFGPGTRLLVL.

The chain recombines TRBV25-1 with TRBJ1-2; tentative D call: TRBD1 (6 bases). Germline V gene sequence: CDR1 MGHDK, CDR2 SYGVNS. CDR3 length equals 12 residues. V was shortened by 3 bases and J by 7 bases, with 9 bases between the two germline ends. The CDR3 protein is CASSDYRAGYTF. The CDR3 DNA reads as TGTGCCAGCAGTGATTACAGGGCTGGCTACACCTTC.

There are a few counts of this clone. The gene calls are TRBV18 and TRBJ1-1, with 8 bases lining up with TRBD1. Germline lookup yields CDR1 KGHSH and CDR2 LQKENI. Germline trimming cut 1 base from V and 0 bases from J; bases unmatched to any gene: 1. The CDR3 contains 15 residues. DNA for the CDR3: TGTGCCAGCTCACCACAGACAGGGGTGAACACTGAAGCTTTCTTT. It is translated as CASSPQTGVNTEAFF. Based on the CDR3 plus reference TRBV18 and TRBJ1-1, the full variable domain is NAGVMQNPRHLVRRRGQEARLRCSPMKGHSHVYWYRQLPEEGLKFMVYLQKENIIDESGMPKERFSAEFPKEGPSILRIQQVVRGDSAAYFCASSPQTGVNTEAFFGQGTRLTVV.

J is TRBJ2-7 and V is TRBV7-6, with D perhaps TRBD2 (6 bases). V was pared by 1 base and J by 4 bases, with 17 bases between. CDR1 and CDR2 (germline): SGHVS, FNYEAQ. This CDR3 has 16 residues. CDR3 protein: CASSLGAGSPLYEQYF. For the CDR3, the DNA is TGTGCCAGCAGCTTAGGGGCGGGGTCCCCCCTATACGAGCAGTACTTC.

The rearrangement links TRBV6-1 to TRBJ2-3; tentatively, D is TRBD2 (6 bases). V was pared by 1 base and J by 2 bases, with 13 bases between. CDR3 length: 16 residues. Germline V lookup: CDR1 MNHNS, CDR2 SASEGT. CDR3 nucleotides: TGTGCCAGCAGTGAAGGGGGGGTCAGGTCCACAGATACGCAGTATTTT. It is translated as CASSEGGVRSTDTQYF.

This clone was found a few times. The V call is TRBV4-3, the J call TRBJ2-1; 9 bases align to TRBD2. CDR3 length: 15 amino acids. V lost 0 bases, J lost 4 bases, and 1 base stayed unmatched. Germline V gene data show CDR1 as LGHNA and CDR2 as YSLEER. CDR3 in DNA: TGCGCCAGCAGCCAAGAAAGCGGGGGGTACAATGAGCAGTTCTTC. The encoded protein is CASSQESGGYNEQFF.

The chain has TRBV4-2 and TRBJ1-1, with TRBD1 matching over 9 bases. This CDR3 contains 14 residues. With 6 bases clipped from V and 4 bases from J, the junction kept 6 bases outside the gene matches. The germline V gene has CDR1 LGHNA and CDR2 YNFKEQ. CDR3 residues: CASRRTGGGTEAFF. CDR3 nucleotides: TGTGCCAGCAGACGTACAGGGGGCGGCACTGAAGCTTTCTTT.

The J gene is TRBJ1-2, the V gene TRBV5-6; no reliable D call. The CDR3 has 14 amino acids. The V gene lost 1 base and the J gene lost 3 bases, with 10 bases spanning the gap. CDR1 and CDR2 (germline): SGHDT, YYEEEE. The CDR3 loop is CASSLRAGDYGYTF. Here the CDR3 DNA reads TGTGCCAGCAGCTTGCGTGCCGGGGACTATGGCTACACCTTC.

The rearrangement links TRBV7-9 to TRBJ2-1; D not resolved. V lost 1 base and J 10 bases, leaving 5 bases between the germline ends. The CDR3 is made up of 11 amino acids. Germline V gene sequence: CDR1 SEHNR, CDR2 FQNEAQ (reference sequence). DNA of the CDR3: TGTGCCAGCAGCTTAGTAATAGAGCAGTTCTTC. It translates to CASSLVIEQFF.

This chain connects TRBV6-6 to TRBJ2-1, with 10 nucleotides matching TRBD2. Germline assignment: CDR1 MNHNY and CDR2 SVGAGI (reference sequence). The CDR3 contains 15 residues. After removal of 0 bases from V and 8 bases from J, the junction contained 4 bases not matched to a gene. The DNA for the CDR3 is TGTGCCAGCAGTTACTCGCTAGCGGGAGCGGATGAGCAGTTCTTC. Encoded protein: CASSYSLAGADEQFF.

This chain uses TRBV2 with TRBJ1-2, with TRBD1 matching over 12 bases. The length of the CDR3 is 15 residues. CDR1 is SNHLY and CDR2 is FYNNEI in the germline V gene. J lost 6 bases, V lost 8 bases, and 10 bases had no gene match. The CDR3 reads CASRGQGATMHGYTF. Written as DNA, the CDR3 is TGTGCCAGCCGGGGACAGGGGGCTACGATGCATGGCTACACCTTC.

V gene TRBV27 combines with J gene TRBJ1-5; D may be TRBD1 (6 bases). Trimming took 8 bases from V and 2 from J, leaving 13 bases between them. The CDR3 has 14 residues. The germline gives CDR1 MNHEY, CDR2 SMNVEV (reference sequence). CDR3 region: CASRGGIGNQPQHF. The CDR3 DNA reads as TGTGCCAGCCGAGGGGGAATCGGCAATCAGCCCCAGCATTTT.

The chain carries TRBV9 and TRBJ1-1, with TRBD1 matching over 9 bases. CDR1 SGDLS and CDR2 YYNGEE come from the germline V gene. V gave up 2 bases and J gave up 4 bases; unmatched junction bases: 9. CDR3 length: 16 residues. DNA for the CDR3: TGTGCCAGCAGCGTCCTATCCGGGACAGGGATCACTGAAGCTTTCTTT. Its translation: CASSVLSGTGITEAFF.

The genes are TRBV2 and TRBJ2-7; D call uncertain. CDR1 and CDR2 from the germline V gene are SNHLY and FYNNEI. V was clipped by 7 bases and J by 2 bases, with 15 bases between them. The CDR3 contains 14 residues. The CDR3 reads CASIDQVMTYEQYF. The CDR3 nucleotides are TGTGCCAGCATCGACCAGGTGATGACCTACGAGCAGTACTTC.

The rearrangement links TRBV9 to TRBJ2-5; the D gene is possibly TRBD1 (6 bases). CDR3 length: 15 residues. The germline CDR1 and CDR2 sequences are SGDLS and YYNGEE. V shed 0 bases and J shed 5 bases, with 14 bases lying between them. The CDR3: CASSVGGQAWETQYF. The CDR3 region has the DNA TGTGCCAGCAGCGTAGGGGGGCAAGCGTGGGAGACCCAGTACTTC. Using reference TRBV9 and TRBJ2-5 for the parts outside the CDR3, the full variable domain is DSGVTQTPKHLITATGQRVTLRCSPRSGDLSVYWYQQSLDQGLQFLIQYYNGEERAKGNILERFSAQQFPDLHSELNLSSLELGDSALYFCASSVGGQAWETQYFGPGTRLLVL.

This chain connects TRBV5-1 to TRBJ2-7, with 8 bases lining up with TRBD2. CDR1 is SGHRS and CDR2 is YFSETQ in the germline V gene. There are 16 residues in the CDR3. Trimming took 0 bases from V and 1 from J; bases not matched to a gene: 6. The CDR3 DNA follows: TGCGCCAGCAGCTTGGTTCCAGCGGGGGCGTCCTACGAGCAGTACTTC. It translates to CASSLVPAGASYEQYF.

This chain uses TRBV6-5 with TRBJ2-7; a possible D gene is TRBD2 (6 bases). Germline CDR1 and CDR2: MNHEY and SVGAGI. There are 13 residues in the CDR3. Trimming cost V 2 bases and J 2 bases, with 7 bases left between them. The CDR3 DNA is TGTGCCAGCAGTTACGGCGGGACCTACGAGCAGTACTTC. It specifies CASSYGGTYEQYF.

CDR3 sequence reads: CATSRVRPGQGLHNEQFF. DNA for the CDR3: TGTGCCACCAGCAGAGTACGACCGGGACAGGGGTTACACAATGAGCAGTTCTTC. The chain employs TRBV15 and TRBJ2-1; TRBD1 matches at 10 bases. V trimming: 1 base; J trimming: 5 bases; junction bases outside the gene matches: 11. Germline assignment: CDR1 LNHNV and CDR2 YYDKDF (reference sequence). This CDR3 has 18 amino acids.